This T cell receptor beta chain was documented in a study of cytomegalovirus exposure and HLA in healthy donors. Study-wide results and caveats: Excluded were some V segments that proved indistinguishable, including TRBV6-2 and TRBV6-3.

Amplification used 60 Vbeta primers and 13 Jbeta primers. Produced via immunoSEQ multiplex PCR; TCRdb's table is partial and in-frame only. This table holds approximately 150,000 clones, about 85% found once. The CDR3 loop spans 16 amino acids. Germline CDR1 reads LNHDA; CDR2 reads SQIVND (reference sequence). The ends were cut back, 5 bases at V and 1 base at J, with 15 bases in the middle. For this clone: The antigen is not known.

The material sequenced was PBMCs. This receptor was identified in a human donor in good health. V gene TRBV19 combines with J gene TRBJ1-5; D may be TRBD1 (5 bases). The CDR3 nucleotides read TGTGCCAGTAGTCCAAGCGGGGGGTTGAGCAATCAGCCCCAGCATTTT. This codes for CASSPSGGLSNQPQHF.